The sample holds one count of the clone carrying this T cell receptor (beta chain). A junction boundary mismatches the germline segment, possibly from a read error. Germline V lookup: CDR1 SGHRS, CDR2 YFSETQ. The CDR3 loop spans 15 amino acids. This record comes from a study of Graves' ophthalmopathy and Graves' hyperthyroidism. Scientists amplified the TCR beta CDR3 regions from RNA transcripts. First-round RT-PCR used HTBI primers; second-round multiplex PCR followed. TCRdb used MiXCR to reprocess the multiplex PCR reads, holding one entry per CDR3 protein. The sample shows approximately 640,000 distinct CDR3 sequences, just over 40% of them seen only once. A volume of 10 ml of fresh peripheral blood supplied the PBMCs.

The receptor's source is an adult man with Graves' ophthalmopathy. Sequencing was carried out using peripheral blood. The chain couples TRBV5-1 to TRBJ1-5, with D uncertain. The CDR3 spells CASSPDRRSSQPQHF. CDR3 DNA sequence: TGTGCCAGCAGCCCAGATCGGCGTTCCTCTCAGCCCCAGCATTTT.